This T cell receptor (beta chain) is drawn from a study of shared clonotypes between healthy human individuals. With V trimmed by 4 bases and J by 7 bases, 7 bases remained unmatched. Germline assignment: CDR1 SNHLY and CDR2 FYNNEI. The CDR3 runs to 13 residues. This clone was observed a single time. TCRdb's table, derived via immunoSEQ multiplex PCR, lists solely in-frame clones and lacks some. Among about 460,000 clones, 77% were seen once, and the ten largest hold 12%. The receptor was derived from a woman between 40 and 55 years old in good health. Some clones in this sample may be carry-over from other donors' samples. The chain recombines TRBV2 with TRBJ2-7; 7 bases fit TRBD1. Source material: PBMCs. The CDR3 loop is CASSGEQGNEQYF. The CDR3 region has the DNA TGTGCCAGCAGTGGAGAACAGGGGAATGAGCAGTACTTC.